The 9 T cell receptor beta chains below were found in one sample sequenced in a study of PD-1 blockade in mismatch repair-deficient tumors. The repertoire was sequenced with immunoSEQ multiplex PCR; TCRdb's copy has only in-frame clones and lacks some. The sample has some 100,000 clones, 82% seen once; the top ten hold 6.3%. The material was peripheral blood, obtained 36 weeks after starting pembrolizumab. The receptors stem from an adult with mismatch repair-deficient cancer.

The chain employs TRBV27 and TRBJ1-2; 8 nucleotides align to TRBD1. The ends lost 6 bases at V and 8 bases at J; junction bases unmatched: 8. Germline V gene lookup returns CDR1 MNHEY and CDR2 SMNVEV (reference sequence). This CDR3 region has 13 residues. The CDR3: CASSSGQASGYTF. The CDR3 DNA follows: TGTGCCAGCAGCTCGGGACAGGCTAGCGGCTACACCTTC.

The chain uses TRBV7-6 and TRBJ1-4, with D unresolved. V lost 4 bases and J 3 bases, leaving 6 bases between the germline ends. Per germline, CDR1 SGHVS and CDR2 FNYEAQ. CDR3 length: 13 residues. CDR3 amino acids: CASSSLANEKLFF. The CDR3 nucleotides read TGTGCCAGCAGCTCCCTAGCTAATGAAAAACTGTTTTTT.

The chain couples TRBV10-3 to TRBJ2-7; D perhaps matches TRBD2 (5 bases). There are 11 residues in the CDR3. Germline V gene lookup returns CDR1 ENHRY and CDR2 SYGVKD. Deletions cut 4 bases from V and 6 bases from J, with 7 bases between. CDR3 bases: TGTGCCATCAGTGGTGGAGGCGAGCAGTACTTC. Protein: CAISGGGEQYF.

The chain uses TRBV4-2 and TRBJ2-2, with TRBD2 identical over 10 bases. V gave up 1 base and J gave up 3 bases; unmatched junction bases: 8. This CDR3 comprises 18 residues. Germline CDR1 is LGHNA and CDR2 is YNFKEQ. The CDR3 DNA sequence: TGTGCCAGCAGCCAAGGTTCTAGCGGGAGTATGTACACCGGGGAGCTGTTTTTT. It codes for CASSQGSSGSMYTGELFF.

This sequence joins TRBV10-1 and TRBJ2-3; TRBD2 is a possible D gene (6 bases). The CDR3 loop spans 14 amino acids. CDR1 is WNHNN, CDR2 SYGVQD, per germline (reference sequence). Trimming removed 5 bases at V and 2 bases at J, with 11 bases between. In DNA, the CDR3 is TGCGCCAGCAGTCGCGGAGGGACCACAGATACGCAGTATTTT. This translates into CASSRGGTTDTQYF.

The rearrangement links TRBV19 to TRBJ2-7; 7 bases agree with TRBD1. Looked up from germline, CDR1 is LNHDA and CDR2 is SQIVND (reference sequence). This CDR3 has 13 residues. The V and J ends lost 7 bases and 7 bases, in that order; junction bases with no gene match: 10. CDR3 residues: CASTQTGLGEQYF. The CDR3 nucleotides are TGTGCCAGTACCCAGACAGGGCTCGGGGAGCAGTACTTC.

The chain has TRBV19 and TRBJ2-1; maybe TRBD2 (5 bases). The CDR3 loop spans 14 amino acids. The germline V and J ends were trimmed by 3 bases and 2 bases, with 8 bases remaining between them. Germline CDR1 LNHDA, CDR2 SQIVND (reference sequence). The CDR3 loop reads CASSMSGAYNEQFF. The CDR3, as DNA: TGTGCCAGTAGTATGAGCGGAGCCTACAATGAGCAGTTCTTC. The whole variable domain, filled in from reference TRBV19 and TRBJ2-1, reads DGGITQSPKYLFRKEGQNVTLSCEQNLNHDAMYWYRQDPGQGLRLIYYSQIVNDFQKGDIAEGYSVSREKKESFPLTVTSAQKNPTAFYLCASSMSGAYNEQFFGPGTRLTVL.

This clone appeared a single time. The V gene is TRBV6-4, the J gene TRBJ2-5; 10 bases fit TRBD2. Matching the DNA end better, TRBJ2-7 makes the J call doubtful. Per germline, CDR1 MRHNA and CDR2 SNTAGT. This CDR3 spans 15 amino acids. CDR3 amino acids: CASSERTSGEYEQYF. The CDR3 coding sequence is TGTGCCAGCAGTGAAAGGACTAGCGGAGAGTACGAGCAGTACTTC.

The genes are TRBV27 and TRBJ2-3, with D possibly being TRBD2 (5 bases). The V gene's germline CDR1 is MNHEY and CDR2 SMNVEV (reference sequence). The length of the CDR3 is 14 residues. V lost 5 bases to trimming and J lost 0 bases, with 9 bases between them. The CDR3 protein is CASSRAGSTDTQYF. CDR3 in DNA: TGTGCCAGCAGTAGGGCGGGTAGCACAGATACGCAGTATTTT.